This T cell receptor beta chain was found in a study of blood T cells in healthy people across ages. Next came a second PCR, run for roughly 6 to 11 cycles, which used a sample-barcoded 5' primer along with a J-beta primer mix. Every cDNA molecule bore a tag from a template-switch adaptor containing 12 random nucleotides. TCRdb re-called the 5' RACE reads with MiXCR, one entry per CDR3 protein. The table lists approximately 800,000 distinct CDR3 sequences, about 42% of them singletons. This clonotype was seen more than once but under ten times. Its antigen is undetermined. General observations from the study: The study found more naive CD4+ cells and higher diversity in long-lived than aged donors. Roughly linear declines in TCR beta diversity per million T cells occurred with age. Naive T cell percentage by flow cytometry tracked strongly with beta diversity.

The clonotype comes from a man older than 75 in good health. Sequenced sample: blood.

The CDR3 DNA is TGTGCCAGCAGCCAAGATCTGATTAACTATGGCTACACCTTC. Encoded protein: CASSQDLINYGYTF. The genes are TRBV4-2 and TRBJ1-2; unclear D gene. Trimming removed 0 bases at V and 1 base at J, with 6 bases between. The CDR3 extends over 14 amino acids. Germline values: CDR1 LGHNA, CDR2 YNFKEQ.